This T cell receptor beta chain was profiled in a study of OX40 agonist ivuxolimab in advanced cancers. Whole-study results and caveats: Among T cells, CD8+ cells averaged more expanded clones than CD4+ cells. Individuals who were partial responders at 0.1-3.0 mg/kg had clonal expansion that ranked among the lowest.

Produced via immunoSEQ multiplex PCR; TCRdb's table is partial and in-frame only. The sample carries fewer than 35,000 clones, under 85% recorded once. Regarding this clone: Its antigen is not identified.

CDR1 is SGHTA, CDR2 FQGNSA, per germline. With V trimmed by 4 bases and J by 4 bases, 11 bases remained unmatched. The CDR3 runs 16 residues. The chain links TRBV7-2 to TRBJ1-2, with TRBD1 matching 8 bases. The source is an adult with an advanced solid tumor such as melanoma, head and neck, liver or kidney cancer. The source material was CD4+ or CD8+ T cells sorted from blood, sampled in a trial of the OX40 agonist ivuxolimab. This chain's CDR3 is CASSSRVTGALYGYTF. The DNA for the CDR3 is TGTGCCAGCAGCTCCCGGGTGACAGGGGCGCTCTATGGCTACACCTTC.